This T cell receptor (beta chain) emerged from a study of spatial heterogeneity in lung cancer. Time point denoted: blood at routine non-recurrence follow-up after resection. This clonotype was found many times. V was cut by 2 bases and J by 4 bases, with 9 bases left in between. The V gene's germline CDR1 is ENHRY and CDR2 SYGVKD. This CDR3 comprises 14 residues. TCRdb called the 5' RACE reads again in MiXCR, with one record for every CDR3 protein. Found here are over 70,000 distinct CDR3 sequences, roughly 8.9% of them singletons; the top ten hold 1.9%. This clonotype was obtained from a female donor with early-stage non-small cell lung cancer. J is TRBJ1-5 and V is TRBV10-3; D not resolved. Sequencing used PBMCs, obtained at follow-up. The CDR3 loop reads CAISEDIGNQPQHF. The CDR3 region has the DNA TGTGCCATCAGTGAGGATATCGGTAATCAGCCCCAGCATTTT.